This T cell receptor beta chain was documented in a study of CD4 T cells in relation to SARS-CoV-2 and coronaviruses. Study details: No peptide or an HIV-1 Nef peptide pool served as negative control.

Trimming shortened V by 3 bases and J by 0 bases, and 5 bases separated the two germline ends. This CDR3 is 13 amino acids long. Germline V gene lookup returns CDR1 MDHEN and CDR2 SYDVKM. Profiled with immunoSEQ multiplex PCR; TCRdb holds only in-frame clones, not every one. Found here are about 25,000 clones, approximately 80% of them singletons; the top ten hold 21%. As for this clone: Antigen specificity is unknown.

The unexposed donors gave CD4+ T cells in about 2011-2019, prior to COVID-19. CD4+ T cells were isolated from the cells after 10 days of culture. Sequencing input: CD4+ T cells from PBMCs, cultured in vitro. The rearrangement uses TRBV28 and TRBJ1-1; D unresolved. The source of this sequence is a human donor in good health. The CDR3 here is CASSFSVNTEAFF. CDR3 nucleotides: TGTGCCAGCAGTTTCAGTGTGAACACTGAAGCTTTCTTT.